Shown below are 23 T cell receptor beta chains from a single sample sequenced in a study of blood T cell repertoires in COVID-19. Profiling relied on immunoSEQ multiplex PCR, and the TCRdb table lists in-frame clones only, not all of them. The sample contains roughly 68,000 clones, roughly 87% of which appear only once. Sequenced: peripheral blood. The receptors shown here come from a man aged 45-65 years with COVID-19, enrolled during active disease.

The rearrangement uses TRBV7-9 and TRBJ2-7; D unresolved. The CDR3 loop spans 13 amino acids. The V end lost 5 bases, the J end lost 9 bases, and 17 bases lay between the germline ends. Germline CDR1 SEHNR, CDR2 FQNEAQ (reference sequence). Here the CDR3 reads CASSDQDSRPQYF. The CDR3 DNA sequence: TGTGCCAGCAGCGACCAAGACTCCCGCCCGCAGTACTTC.

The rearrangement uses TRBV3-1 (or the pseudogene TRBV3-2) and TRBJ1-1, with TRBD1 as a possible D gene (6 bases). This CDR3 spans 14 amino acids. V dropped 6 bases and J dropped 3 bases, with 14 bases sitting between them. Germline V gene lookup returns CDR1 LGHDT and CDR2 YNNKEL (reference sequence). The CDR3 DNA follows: TGTGCCAGCAGTCCCGGGACACTATACACTGAAGCTTTCTTT. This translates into CASSPGTLYTEAFF.

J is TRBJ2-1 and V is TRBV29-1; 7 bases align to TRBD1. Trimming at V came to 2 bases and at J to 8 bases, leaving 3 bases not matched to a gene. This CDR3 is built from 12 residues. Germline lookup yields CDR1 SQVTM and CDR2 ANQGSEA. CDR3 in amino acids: CSVENRGDEQFF. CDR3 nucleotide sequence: TGCAGCGTTGAAAACAGGGGCGATGAGCAGTTCTTC.

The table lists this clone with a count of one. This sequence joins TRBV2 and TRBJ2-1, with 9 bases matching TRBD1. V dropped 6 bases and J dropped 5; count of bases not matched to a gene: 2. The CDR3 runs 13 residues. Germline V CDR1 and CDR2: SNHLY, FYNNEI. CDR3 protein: CASRGQGNNEQFF. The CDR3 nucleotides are TGTGCCAGCAGAGGACAGGGGAACAATGAGCAGTTCTTC. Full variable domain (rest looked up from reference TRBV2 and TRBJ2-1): EPEVTQTPSHQVTQMGQEVILRCVPISNHLYFYWYRQILGQKVEFLVSFYNNEISEKSEIFDDQFSVERPDGSNFTLKIRSTKLEDSAMYFCASRGQGNNEQFFGPGTRLTVL.

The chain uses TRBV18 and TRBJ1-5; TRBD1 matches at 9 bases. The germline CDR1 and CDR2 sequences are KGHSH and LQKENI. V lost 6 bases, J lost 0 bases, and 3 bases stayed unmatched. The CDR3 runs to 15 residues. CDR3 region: CASSRTGDSNQPQHF. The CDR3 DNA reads TGTGCCAGCTCGAGGACAGGGGATAGCAATCAGCCCCAGCATTTT.

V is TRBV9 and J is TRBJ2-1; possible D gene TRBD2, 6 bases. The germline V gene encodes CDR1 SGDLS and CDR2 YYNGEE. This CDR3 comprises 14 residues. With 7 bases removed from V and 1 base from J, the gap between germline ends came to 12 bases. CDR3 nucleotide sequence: TGTGCCAGCTCCCACGGGGGTTCCTACAATGAGCAGTTCTTC. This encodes CASSHGGSYNEQFF.

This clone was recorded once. The CDR3 region is CASSLLTGGRDGYTF. In DNA, the CDR3 is TGTGCCAGCAGTCTCCTTACAGGGGGCAGGGATGGCTACACCTTC. The chain recombines TRBV4-2 with TRBJ1-2; the match to TRBD1 covers 9 bases. V shed 6 bases, J shed 6 bases, and the junction held 11 bases outside the gene matches. The CDR3 has 15 amino acids. Germline V CDR1 and CDR2: LGHNA, YNFKEQ.

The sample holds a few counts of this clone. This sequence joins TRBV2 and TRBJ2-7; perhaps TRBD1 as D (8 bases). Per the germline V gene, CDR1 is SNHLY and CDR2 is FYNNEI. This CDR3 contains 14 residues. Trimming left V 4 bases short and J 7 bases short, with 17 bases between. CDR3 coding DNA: TGTGCCAGCAGTGGGAGACAGGGGCGGGGGGAGCAGTACTTC. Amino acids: CASSGRQGRGEQYF.

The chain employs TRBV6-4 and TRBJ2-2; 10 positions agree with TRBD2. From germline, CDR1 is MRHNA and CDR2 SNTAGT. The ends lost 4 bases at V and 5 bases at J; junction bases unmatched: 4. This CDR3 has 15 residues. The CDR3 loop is CASSVLAGNTGELFF. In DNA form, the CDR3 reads TGTGCCAGCAGTGTACTAGCGGGAAATACCGGGGAGCTGTTTTTT.

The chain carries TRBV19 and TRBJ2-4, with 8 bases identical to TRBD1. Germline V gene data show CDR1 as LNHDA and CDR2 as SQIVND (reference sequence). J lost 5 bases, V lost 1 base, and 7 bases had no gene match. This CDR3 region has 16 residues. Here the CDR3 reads CASSIVRTGRQNIQYF. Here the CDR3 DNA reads TGTGCCAGTAGTATAGTGAGGACAGGGCGACAAAACATTCAGTACTTC.

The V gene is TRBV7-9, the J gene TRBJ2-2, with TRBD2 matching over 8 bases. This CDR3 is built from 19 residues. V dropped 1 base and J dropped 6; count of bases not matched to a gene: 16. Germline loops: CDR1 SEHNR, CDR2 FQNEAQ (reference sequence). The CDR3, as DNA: TGTGCCAGCAGCTTAGGCCGGGAGGGCCCCTCGGGACGGGCCGGGGAGCTGTTTTTT. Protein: CASSLGREGPSGRAGELFF.

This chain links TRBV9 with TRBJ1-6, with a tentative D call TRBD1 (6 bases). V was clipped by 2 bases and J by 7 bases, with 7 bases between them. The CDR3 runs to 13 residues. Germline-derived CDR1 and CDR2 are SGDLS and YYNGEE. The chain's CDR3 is CASSVQGNSPLHF. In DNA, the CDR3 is TGTGCCAGCAGCGTTCAGGGGAATTCACCCCTCCACTTT.

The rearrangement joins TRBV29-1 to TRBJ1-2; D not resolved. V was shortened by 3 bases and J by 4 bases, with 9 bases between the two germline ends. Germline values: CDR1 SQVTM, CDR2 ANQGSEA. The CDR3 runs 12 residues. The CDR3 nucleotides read TGCAGCGTTGACGCAGGATTCTATGGCTACACCTTC. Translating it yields CSVDAGFYGYTF. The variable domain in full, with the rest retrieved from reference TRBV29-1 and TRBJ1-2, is SAVISQKPSRDICQRGTSLTIQCQVDSQVTMMFWYRQQPGQSLTLIATANQGSEATYESGFVIDKFPISRPNLTFSTLTVSNMSPEDSSIYLCSVDAGFYGYTFGSGTRLTVV.

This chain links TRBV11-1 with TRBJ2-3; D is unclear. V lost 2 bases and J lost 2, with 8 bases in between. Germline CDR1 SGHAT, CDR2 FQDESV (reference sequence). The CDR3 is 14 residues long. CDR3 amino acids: CASSLLTFTDTQYF. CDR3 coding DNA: TGTGCCAGCAGCTTACTGACATTCACAGATACGCAGTATTTT.

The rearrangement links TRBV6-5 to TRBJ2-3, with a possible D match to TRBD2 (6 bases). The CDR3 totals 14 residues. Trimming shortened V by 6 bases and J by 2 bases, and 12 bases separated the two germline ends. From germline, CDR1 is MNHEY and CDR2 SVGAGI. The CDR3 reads CASRAGLFTDTQYF. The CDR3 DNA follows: TGTGCCAGCAGGGCGGGACTGTTCACAGATACGCAGTATTTT.

The DNA of the CDR3 is TGTGCCAGCAGCTTACTACAGGGGAGAAACACCGGGGAGCTGTTTTTT. It encodes CASSLLQGRNTGELFF. This chain links TRBV11-2 with TRBJ2-2; 7 nucleotides align to TRBD1. Trimming at V came to 2 bases and at J to 2 bases, leaving 5 bases not matched to a gene. Looked up from germline, CDR1 is SGHAT and CDR2 is FQNNGV. This CDR3 is built from 16 residues.

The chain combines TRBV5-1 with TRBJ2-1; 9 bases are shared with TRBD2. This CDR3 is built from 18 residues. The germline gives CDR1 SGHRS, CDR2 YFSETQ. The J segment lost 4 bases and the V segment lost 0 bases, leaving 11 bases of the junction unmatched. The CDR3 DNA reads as TGCGCCAGCAGCTTGGACCCTCAAGCGGGAGGTGGGTACAATGAGCAGTTCTTC. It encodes CASSLDPQAGGGYNEQFF. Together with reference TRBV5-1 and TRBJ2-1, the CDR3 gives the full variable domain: KAGVTQTPRYLIKTRGQQVTLSCSPISGHRSVSWYQQTPGQGLQFLFEYFSETQRNKGNFPGRFSGRQFSNSRSEMNVSTLELGDSALYLCASSLDPQAGGGYNEQFFGPGTRLTVL.

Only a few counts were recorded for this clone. Here the CDR3 reads CASSRGEAENTIYF. As DNA, the CDR3 is TGCGCCAGCAGCCGGGGAGAAGCCGAAAACACCATATATTTT. The gene calls are TRBV5-1 and TRBJ1-3; D uncertain. CDR1 and CDR2 (germline): SGHRS, YFSETQ. This CDR3 contains 14 residues. V gave up 4 bases and J gave up 6 bases, with 14 bases separating them.

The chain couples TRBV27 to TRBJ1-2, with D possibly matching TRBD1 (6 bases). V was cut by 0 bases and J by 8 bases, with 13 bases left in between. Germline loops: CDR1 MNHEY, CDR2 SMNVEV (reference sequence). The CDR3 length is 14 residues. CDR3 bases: TGTGCCAGCAGTTTATCAGCAGGGGTGGGGGGCTACACCTTC. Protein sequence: CASSLSAGVGGYTF.

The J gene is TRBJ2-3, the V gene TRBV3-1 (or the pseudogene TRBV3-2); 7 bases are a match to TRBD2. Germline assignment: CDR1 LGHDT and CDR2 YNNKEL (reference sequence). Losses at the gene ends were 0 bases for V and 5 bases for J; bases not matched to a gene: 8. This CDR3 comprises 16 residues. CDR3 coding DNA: TGTGCCAGCAGCCAAGATAACTCGCCGGGAGGAGATACGCAGTATTTT. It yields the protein CASSQDNSPGGDTQYF.

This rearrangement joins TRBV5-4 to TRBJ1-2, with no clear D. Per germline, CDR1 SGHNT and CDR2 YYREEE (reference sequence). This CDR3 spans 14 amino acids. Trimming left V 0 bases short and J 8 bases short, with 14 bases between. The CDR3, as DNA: TGTGCCAGCAGCTTGGTCTGGCAGGATGAGGGCTACACCTTC. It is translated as CASSLVWQDEGYTF.

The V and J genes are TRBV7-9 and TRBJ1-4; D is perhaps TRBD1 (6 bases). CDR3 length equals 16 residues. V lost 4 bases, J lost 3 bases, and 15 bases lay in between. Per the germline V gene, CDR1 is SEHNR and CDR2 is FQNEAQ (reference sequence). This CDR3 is CASSSSNTGPNEKLFF. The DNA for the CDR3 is TGTGCCAGCAGCTCCTCTAACACAGGGCCTAATGAAAAACTGTTTTTT.

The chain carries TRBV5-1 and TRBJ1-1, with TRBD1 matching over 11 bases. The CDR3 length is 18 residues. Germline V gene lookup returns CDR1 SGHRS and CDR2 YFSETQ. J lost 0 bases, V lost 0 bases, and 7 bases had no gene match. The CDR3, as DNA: TGCGCCAGCAGCTTGGCCTCGGGACAGGGGGTTCTGAACACTGAAGCTTTCTTT. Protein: CASSLASGQGVLNTEAFF. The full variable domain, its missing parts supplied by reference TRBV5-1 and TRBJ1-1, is KAGVTQTPRYLIKTRGQQVTLSCSPISGHRSVSWYQQTPGQGLQFLFEYFSETQRNKGNFPGRFSGRQFSNSRSEMNVSTLELGDSALYLCASSLASGQGVLNTEAFFGQGTRLTVV.